This entry lists 7 T cell receptor beta chains sequenced from one sample in a study of OX40 agonist ivuxolimab in advanced cancers. Repertoires were generated with immunoSEQ multiplex PCR, while TCRdb's copy carries only in-frame clones and drops some. This sample has about 80,000 clones; around 87% occur once, and the top ten carry 6.2%. The sequenced sample was CD4+ or CD8+ T cells sorted from blood, obtained in a trial of the OX40 agonist ivuxolimab. Receptors originate from an adult with an advanced solid tumor such as melanoma, head and neck, liver or kidney cancer.

This clone was recorded a few times. The chain is built from TRBV2 and TRBJ2-7; D may match TRBD1 or TRBD2 (7 bases each). Germline V gene sequence: CDR1 SNHLY, CDR2 FYNNEI. The CDR3 covers 15 residues. Trimming pared 1 base from V and 3 bases from J, leaving 13 bases between. As DNA, the CDR3 is TGTGCCAGCAGTGAAGGGGGGGGACAGTACTACGAGCAGTACTTC. Protein sequence: CASSEGGGQYYEQYF.

In this sample, this clone turned up once. The chain recombines TRBV7-2 with TRBJ1-5; D possibly corresponds to TRBD1 (6 bases). Trimming cost V 2 bases and J 2 bases, with 10 bases left between them. Germline loops: CDR1 SGHTA, CDR2 FQGNSA. The CDR3 consists of 15 residues. Here the CDR3 DNA reads TGTGCCAGCAGCTTAAGGGGGAGTGGCAATCAGCCCCAGCATTTT. It is translated as CASSLRGSGNQPQHF.

The genes are TRBV2 and TRBJ2-5, with unresolved D. CDR3 length: 12 amino acids. V lost 6 bases to trimming and J lost 7 bases, with 12 bases between them. From germline, CDR1 is SNHLY and CDR2 FYNNEI. In nucleotides, the CDR3 is TGTGCCAGCAGATACTCGTCGGGGACCCAGTACTTC. The encoded protein is CASRYSSGTQYF. Filled out from reference TRBV2 and TRBJ2-5, the complete variable domain reads EPEVTQTPSHQVTQMGQEVILRCVPISNHLYFYWYRQILGQKVEFLVSFYNNEISEKSEIFDDQFSVERPDGSNFTLKIRSTKLEDSAMYFCASRYSSGTQYFGPGTRLLVL.

This clone was seen only once. V usage is TRBV6-1 and J usage is TRBJ2-5; D not resolved. CDR3 length equals 16 residues. Germline values: CDR1 MNHNS, CDR2 SASEGT. V dropped 6 bases and J dropped 1 base, with 18 bases sitting between them. The CDR3 sequence: CASRESARRAQETQYF. DNA of the CDR3: TGTGCCAGCAGGGAATCGGCCCGACGGGCCCAAGAGACCCAGTACTTC.

This sequence joins TRBV6-4 and TRBJ2-1; D uncertain. CDR3 length equals 15 residues. CDR1 is MRHNA, CDR2 SNTAGT, per germline. V shed 4 bases and J shed 0 bases, with 10 bases lying between them. The CDR3 sequence: CASSVDQNSYNEQFF. Here the CDR3 DNA reads TGTGCCAGCAGTGTTGACCAAAACTCCTACAATGAGCAGTTCTTC.

The rearrangement uses TRBV7-2 and TRBJ1-3; D gene uncertain. The CDR3 covers 16 residues. The V gene lost 5 bases and the J gene lost 1 base, with 15 bases spanning the gap. CDR1 and CDR2 (germline): SGHTA, FQGNSA. This CDR3 is CASSRSRSPSGNTIYF. The CDR3 DNA reads TGTGCCAGCAGCAGGTCCCGTAGCCCTTCTGGAAACACCATATATTTT.

The rearrangement joins TRBV10-1 to TRBJ1-1; 8 positions agree with TRBD1. V lost 5 bases to trimming and J lost 1 base; unmatched junction nucleotides: 6. The CDR3 totals 15 residues. Germline CDR1 WNHNN, CDR2 SYGVQD (reference sequence). CDR3 in DNA: TGCGCCAGCAGTTTAACCGGGACAGGGAACACTGAAGCTTTCTTT. Translating it yields CASSLTGTGNTEAFF.